Listed here are 9 T cell receptor beta chains from one sample, sequenced in a study of Graves' ophthalmopathy and Graves' hyperthyroidism. RNA transcripts were the source from which TCR beta CDR3 regions were amplified. In the first round, RT-PCR was carried out with HTBI primers, and a multiplex PCR formed the second round. Via MiXCR, TCRdb re-called the multiplex PCR reads, giving one row per CDR3 protein. The sample consists of hundreds of thousands of distinct CDR3 sequences, roughly 21% of them appearing once. The material sequenced was peripheral blood. Source of these receptors: a woman in her forties or fifties with Graves' ophthalmopathy.

The sample holds many counts of this clonotype. This chain links TRBV6-2 or TRBV6-3 with TRBJ1-1, with 9 bases lining up with TRBD1. The CDR3 runs to 19 residues. Trimming cost V 2 bases and J 3 bases; bases outside gene matches: 16. CDR1 and CDR2 from the germline V gene are MNHEY and SVGEGT. CDR3 residues: CASSYPPGQGLRADTEAFF. The CDR3 DNA sequence: TGTGCCAGCAGTTACCCTCCGGGACAGGGATTAAGGGCGGACACTGAAGCTTTCTTT.

This clonotype was counted many times. The genes are TRBV7-9 and TRBJ1-2; D is perhaps TRBD1 (5 bases). Trimming took 1 base from V and 7 from J, leaving 13 bases between them. The germline CDR1 and CDR2 sequences are SEHNR and FQNEAQ (reference sequence). This CDR3 spans 14 amino acids. DNA of the CDR3: TGTGCCAGCAGCTTAGGGCGGGACCTTCGTGGCTACACCTTC. Encoded protein: CASSLGRDLRGYTF.

This clonotype was seen at least ten times. The V call is TRBV6-5, the J call TRBJ2-7; 11 nucleotides agree with TRBD2. Unmatched junction bases numbered 5, after V lost 7 bases and J lost 3 bases. CDR3 length: 14 residues. Germline V gene data show CDR1 as MNHEY and CDR2 as SVGAGI. The CDR3 here is CASTPSGRIYEQYF. CDR3 DNA: TGTGCCAGCACACCTAGCGGGAGGATCTACGAGCAGTACTTC.

The rearrangement uses TRBV7-9 and TRBJ2-2; D gene ambiguous. Deletions cut 0 bases from V and 1 base from J, with 6 bases between. This CDR3 contains 15 residues. Germline V gene sequence: CDR1 SEHNR, CDR2 FQNEAQ (reference sequence). CDR3 nucleotide sequence: TGTGCCAGCAGCTTAGCGATTGGGAACACCGGGGAGCTGTTTTTT. It encodes CASSLAIGNTGELFF. The full variable domain, rest sourced from reference TRBV7-9 and TRBJ2-2, is DTGVSQNPRHKITKRGQNVTFRCDPISEHNRLYWYRQTLGQGPEFLTYFQNEAQLEKSRLLSDRFSAERPKGSFSTLEIQRTEQGDSAMYLCASSLAIGNTGELFFGEGSRLTVL.

This clonotype showed up many times. The chain couples TRBV15 to TRBJ2-7; TRBD2 matches 8 bases. CDR1 is LNHNV and CDR2 is YYDKDF in the germline V gene (reference sequence). The CDR3 sequence is 17 residues long. With 3 bases clipped from V and 5 bases from J, the junction kept 15 bases outside the gene matches. CDR3 sequence (DNA): TGTGCCACCAGCAGTGGTTTAAGGGCGGGAGGAACTGACGAGCAGTACTTC. Encoded protein: CATSSGLRAGGTDEQYF.

This sequence joins TRBV14 and TRBJ2-2; D tentatively reads TRBD1 or TRBD2 (5 bases each). This CDR3 contains 15 residues. Trimming cost V 5 bases and J 4 bases, with 14 bases left between them. The V gene's germline CDR1 is SGHDN and CDR2 FVKESK. The CDR3 loop reads CASSTRDGPTGELFF. The DNA for the CDR3 is TGTGCCAGCAGCACACGGGACGGCCCCACCGGGGAGCTGTTTTTT.

This clonotype has just a few counts. The CDR3 here is CASSPGTSLSAGYTF. In nucleotides, the CDR3 is TGTGCCAGCTCACCTGGGACGTCGCTCTCCGCCGGCTACACCTTC. This chain joins TRBV18 and TRBJ1-2, with a possible D match to TRBD1 (5 bases). Between the trimmed V and J ends, which lost 3 bases and 8 bases, there was a span of 19 bases. Germline V lookup: CDR1 KGHSH, CDR2 LQKENI. This CDR3 has 15 amino acids.

At least ten counts were recorded for this clonotype. As DNA, the CDR3 is TGTGCCAGCAGTCTCCGACTAGAAGAGACCCAGTACTTC. Amino acids: CASSLRLEETQYF. The chain recombines TRBV6-1 with TRBJ2-5, with D possibly matching TRBD2 (6 bases). Germline V lookup: CDR1 MNHNS, CDR2 SASEGT. The V end was cut by 5 bases, the J end by 3 bases, with 10 bases between. The CDR3 length is 13 residues.

This clonotype was seen more than once but under ten times. The chain combines TRBV7-9 with TRBJ2-7; 10 bases are shared with TRBD1. CDR3 length: 15 residues. Germline V gives CDR1 SEHNR, CDR2 FQNEAQ (reference sequence). The J segment lost 2 bases and the V segment lost 3 bases, leaving 4 bases of the junction unmatched. For the CDR3, the DNA is TGTGCCAGCAGCTTGGTGACAGGGGGCCCCTACGAGCAGTACTTC. This gives the protein CASSLVTGGPYEQYF.